This TCR beta chain was sequenced in a study of blood T cell repertoires in COVID-19. The V and J ends lost 1 base and 6 bases, in that order; junction bases with no gene match: 13. Germline CDR1 reads SGHTA; CDR2 reads FQGTGA. The CDR3 totals 19 residues. TCRdb's copy holds only in-frame clones and misses some; the assay was immunoSEQ multiplex PCR. Here the sample spans around 80,000 clones, around 79% being singletons. The sequencing sample was made of peripheral blood. The genes are TRBV7-3 and TRBJ2-2; 11 bases align to TRBD2. The TCR sequence derives from a man between 45 and 60 years old with active or convalescent COVID-19. Written as DNA, the CDR3 is TGTGCCAGCAGCTTAATTCGATCTAGCGGGGGGACAAAATCCGGGGAGCTGTTTTTT. Its protein is CASSLIRSSGGTKSGELFF.